What follows describes a single TCR beta chain. The antigen is not known. These data belong to a study of blood T cells in healthy people across ages. In the study overall: When template switching was applied, about one barcoded beta molecule was captured per two T cells.

Study-level points and caveats: Age showed a roughly linear inverse relationship with TCR beta diversity per million T cells. TCR beta diversity correlated strongly with naive T cell percentage.

Germline V gene data show CDR1 as DFQATT and CDR2 as SNEGSKA (reference sequence). The CDR3 consists of 11 residues. V was pared by 6 bases and J by 4 bases, with 8 bases between. Primed by a sample-barcoded 5' primer and a J-beta primer mix, a second PCR proceeded for 7 to 11 cycles. Via MiXCR, TCRdb re-called the 5' RACE reads, giving one row per CDR3 protein. Among about 800,000 distinct CDR3 sequences listed, 20% to 30% were seen once. These data were also reused for a study on T cells of mothers and their children.

Sequenced: blood. This receptor was obtained from a boy younger than 18 in good health. The V gene is TRBV20-1, the J gene TRBJ2-3; the D gene is possibly TRBD1 (5 bases). CDR3 coding DNA: TGCAGTGCCCCACAGGCAGATACGCAGTATTTT. As protein: CSAPQADTQYF.